This entry lists 15 T cell receptor beta chains sequenced from one sample in a study of T-cell reconstitution after alpha-beta-depleted transplantation in children. The TCRbeta library incorporated unique molecular identifiers. MiXCR, applied by TCRdb to the PCR reads, yields one record per CDR3 protein. The table has a few hundred thousand distinct CDR3 sequences, over 40% seen once. This sample comprised PBMCs, obtained before TCRalphabeta/CD19-depleted stem cell transplant. All receptors derive from a girl aged 2-15 years with aplastic anemia, due to receive a stem cell transplant.

The chain joins TRBV20-1 to TRBJ2-7; possible D gene TRBD2, 6 bases. CDR1 and CDR2 (germline): DFQATT, SNEGSKA (reference sequence). The CDR3 has 15 residues. V gave up 3 bases and J gave up 6 bases, with 21 bases separating them. The CDR3 is CSARYVAGISREQYF. The CDR3 nucleotides read TGCAGTGCTAGGTACGTCGCGGGGATTTCACGCGAGCAGTACTTC.

This clonotype was detected many times. This chain connects TRBV29-1 to TRBJ2-3, with D perhaps TRBD1 or TRBD2 (6 bases each). The V gene lost 4 bases and the J gene lost 4 bases, with 9 bases spanning the gap. This CDR3 comprises 12 residues. Germline assignment: CDR1 SQVTM and CDR2 ANQGSEA. The CDR3 here is CSVGGGPDTQYF. Written as DNA, the CDR3 is TGCAGCGTTGGTGGGGGGCCAGATACGCAGTATTTT.

This clonotype was seen at least ten times. V gene TRBV7-2 combines with J gene TRBJ1-5; D gene ambiguous. Trimming shortened V by 1 base and J by 3 bases, and 10 bases separated the two germline ends. The V gene's germline CDR1 is SGHTA and CDR2 FQGNSA. The CDR3 length is 15 residues. CDR3 sequence: CASSLETTYNQPQHF. CDR3 bases: TGTGCCAGCAGCTTAGAGACCACCTACAATCAGCCCCAGCATTTT. Full variable domain (remainder filled in from reference TRBV7-2 and TRBJ1-5): GAGVSQSPSNKVTEKGKDVELRCDPISGHTALYWYRQSLGQGLEFLIYFQGNSAPDKSGLPSDRFSAERTGGSVSTLTIQRTQQEDSAVYLCASSLETTYNQPQHFGDGTRLSIL.

About this clonotype itself: A much larger clonotype is one base distant, so this may be a read error. The rearrangement links TRBV4-1 to TRBJ1-2; D unclear. From germline, CDR1 is MGHRA and CDR2 YSYEKL. The CDR3 is 15 residues long. The CDR3 sequence: CASSQVGILNFGYTF. For the CDR3, the DNA is TGCGCCAGCAGCCAAGTGGGGATTTTGAACTTTGGCTACACCTTC.

The sample holds many counts of this clonotype. The chain joins TRBV20-1 to TRBJ2-3, with TRBD2 matching 8 bases. CDR1 and CDR2 from the germline V gene are DFQATT and SNEGSKA (reference sequence). Germline trimming cut 5 bases from V and 6 bases from J; bases unmatched to any gene: 10. CDR3 length: 14 amino acids. The CDR3 DNA reads TGCAGTGCTGATACTAGCGGTCCTTGGGATACGCAGTATTTT. Residues: CSADTSGPWDTQYF.

Ten or more counts support this clonotype. This chain joins TRBV9 and TRBJ2-1; 9 nucleotides agree with TRBD2. Germline V CDR1 and CDR2: SGDLS, YYNGEE. The CDR3 contains 15 residues. V gave up 4 bases and J gave up 9 bases; unmatched junction bases: 11. The CDR3 is CASSSEGVAGVEQFF. In DNA, the CDR3 is TGTGCCAGCAGCTCAGAGGGGGTAGCGGGAGTTGAGCAGTTCTTC.

V usage is TRBV18 and J usage is TRBJ2-5; unclear D gene. The V end was cut by 6 bases, the J end by 5 bases, with 13 bases between. The CDR3 covers 13 residues. Germline V gene sequence: CDR1 KGHSH, CDR2 LQKENI. The CDR3 nucleotides read TGTGCCAGCTCGTCAGACATAACGGAGACCCAGTACTTC. Translated, it gives CASSSDITETQYF.

V gene TRBV20-1 combines with J gene TRBJ2-1; D uncertain. The CDR3 extends over 11 amino acids. Per the germline V gene, CDR1 is DFQATT and CDR2 is SNEGSKA (reference sequence). Trimming took 4 bases from V and 5 from J, leaving 6 bases between them. CDR3 in DNA: TGCAGTGCTACCTTCGACAATGAGCAGTTCTTC. This gives the protein CSATFDNEQFF.

This clonotype has a handful of counts. V and J are TRBV6-1 and TRBJ2-7, with D maybe TRBD1 (6 bases). CDR1 and CDR2 from the germline V gene are MNHNS and SASEGT. This CDR3 spans 15 amino acids. V gave up 4 bases and J gave up 2 bases, with 15 bases separating them. The CDR3 reads CASSGKDRGTYEQYF. CDR3 sequence (DNA): TGTGCCAGCAGTGGGAAGGACAGAGGAACCTACGAGCAGTACTTC.

The chain couples TRBV12-3 or TRBV12-4 to TRBJ2-7; D unclear. This CDR3 comprises 12 residues. The V and J ends lost 3 bases and 2 bases respectively, with 5 bases between them. The CDR3 loop reads CASSFDPYEQYF. In nucleotides, the CDR3 is TGTGCCAGCAGTTTTGACCCCTACGAGCAGTACTTC.

The rearrangement joins TRBV6-5 to TRBJ2-7, with D possibly TRBD2 on 6 matching bases. The CDR3 extends over 18 amino acids. The V gene's germline CDR1 is MNHEY and CDR2 SVGAGI. With 0 bases removed from V and 2 bases from J, the gap between germline ends came to 20 bases. CDR3 sequence reads: CASSYSILARASAYEQYF. The CDR3 region has the DNA TGTGCCAGCAGTTACTCGATCTTGGCCAGGGCTAGCGCCTACGAGCAGTACTTC.

The rearrangement uses TRBV30 and TRBJ2-7; D is uncertain. This CDR3 contains 12 residues. Germline CDR1 reads GTSNPN; CDR2 reads SVGIG (reference sequence). Between the trimmed V and J ends, which lost 1 base and 2 bases, there was a span of 6 bases. This chain's CDR3 is CAWSAKAYEQYF. CDR3 in DNA: TGTGCCTGGAGTGCCAAGGCCTACGAGCAGTACTTC.

This clonotype was seen only a few times. J is TRBJ2-1 and V is TRBV2; TRBD2 agrees at 14 bases. The CDR3 covers 19 residues. The germline V gene has CDR1 SNHLY and CDR2 FYNNEI. V lost 8 bases and J lost 2; bases outside the gene matches: 14. This CDR3 reads CASRGAGGTSGSTYNEQFF. CDR3 DNA sequence: TGTGCCAGCCGCGGTGCGGGGGGGACTAGCGGGAGCACCTACAATGAGCAGTTCTTC.

This clonotype was counted many times. V and J are TRBV7-9 and TRBJ1-2; perhaps TRBD1 as D (6 bases). Germline V gives CDR1 SEHNR, CDR2 FQNEAQ (reference sequence). The ends were cut back, 7 bases at V and 1 base at J, with 13 bases in the middle. This CDR3 has 14 amino acids. CDR3 in amino acids: CASTSDSLNYGYTF. Written as DNA, the CDR3 is TGTGCCAGCACTTCGGACAGCCTTAACTATGGCTACACCTTC.

In its sample, this clonotype was seen a few times. V and J are TRBV6-5 and TRBJ1-2, with a possible D match to TRBD1 (5 bases). Germline CDR1 and CDR2: MNHEY and SVGAGI. CDR3 size: 15 residues. V dropped 4 bases and J dropped 0 bases, with 12 bases sitting between them. CDR3 sequence: CASSSPGLANYGYTF. Written as DNA, the CDR3 is TGTGCCAGCAGTTCCCCGGGACTAGCTAACTATGGCTACACCTTC.